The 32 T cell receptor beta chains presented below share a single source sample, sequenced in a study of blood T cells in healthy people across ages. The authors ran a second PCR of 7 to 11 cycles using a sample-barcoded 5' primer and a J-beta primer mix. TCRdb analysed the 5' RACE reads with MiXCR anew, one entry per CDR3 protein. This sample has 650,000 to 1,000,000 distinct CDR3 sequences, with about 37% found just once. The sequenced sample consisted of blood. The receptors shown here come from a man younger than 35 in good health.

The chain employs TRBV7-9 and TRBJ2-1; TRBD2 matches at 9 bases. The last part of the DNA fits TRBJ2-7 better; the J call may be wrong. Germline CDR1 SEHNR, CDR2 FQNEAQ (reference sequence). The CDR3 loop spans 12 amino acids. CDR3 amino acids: CATGLAYNEQYF. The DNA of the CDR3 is TGTGCCACTGGACTAGCGTATAATGAGCAGTACTTC.

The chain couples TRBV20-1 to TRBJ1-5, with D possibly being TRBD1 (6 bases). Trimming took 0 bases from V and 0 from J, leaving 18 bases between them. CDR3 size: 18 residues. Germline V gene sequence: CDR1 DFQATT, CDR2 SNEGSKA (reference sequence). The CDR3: CSARDRGRGTHSNQPQHF. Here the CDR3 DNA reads TGCAGTGCTAGAGATCGTGGGAGGGGGACCCATAGCAATCAGCCCCAGCATTTT.

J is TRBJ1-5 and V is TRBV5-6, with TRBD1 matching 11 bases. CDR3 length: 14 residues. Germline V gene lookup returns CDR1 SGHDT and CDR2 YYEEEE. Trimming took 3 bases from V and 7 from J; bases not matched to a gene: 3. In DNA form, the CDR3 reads TGTGCCAGCAGCTCGGGACAGGGGGTGCAGCCCCAGCATTTT. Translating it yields CASSSGQGVQPQHF.

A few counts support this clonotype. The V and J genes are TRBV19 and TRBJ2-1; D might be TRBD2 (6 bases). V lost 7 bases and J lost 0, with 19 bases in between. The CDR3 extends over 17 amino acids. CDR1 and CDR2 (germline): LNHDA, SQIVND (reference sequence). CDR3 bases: TGTGCCAGTAAGGAGGCGGAGGGCCTCAGCTCCTACAATGAGCAGTTCTTC. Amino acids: CASKEAEGLSSYNEQFF.

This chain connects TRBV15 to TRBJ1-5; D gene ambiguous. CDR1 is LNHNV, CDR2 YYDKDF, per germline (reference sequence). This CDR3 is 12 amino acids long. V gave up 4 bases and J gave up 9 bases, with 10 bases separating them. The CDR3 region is CATSKGGLPQHF. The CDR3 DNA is TGTGCCACCAGCAAGGGAGGACTGCCCCAGCATTTT.

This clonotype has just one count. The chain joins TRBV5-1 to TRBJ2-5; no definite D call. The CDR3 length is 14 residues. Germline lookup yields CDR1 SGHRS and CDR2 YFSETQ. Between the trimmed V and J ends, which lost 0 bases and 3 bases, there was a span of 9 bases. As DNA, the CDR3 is TGCGCCAGCAGCTTGGGGCAGCAGGAAGAGACCCAGTACTTC. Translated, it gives CASSLGQQEETQYF.

This CDR3 reads CATSRDGYQETQYF. CDR3 coding DNA: TGTGCCACCAGCAGAGATGGGTACCAAGAGACCCAGTACTTC. The chain uses TRBV15 and TRBJ2-5, with D unclear. Between the trimmed V and J ends, which lost 0 bases and 0 bases, there was a span of 5 bases. This CDR3 has 14 amino acids. Germline values: CDR1 LNHNV, CDR2 YYDKDF (reference sequence).

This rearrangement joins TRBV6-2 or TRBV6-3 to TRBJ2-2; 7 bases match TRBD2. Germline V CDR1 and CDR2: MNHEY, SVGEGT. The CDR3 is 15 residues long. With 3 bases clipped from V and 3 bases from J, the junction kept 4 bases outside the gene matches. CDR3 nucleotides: TGTGCCAGCAGTTATTACCGGGAGGACACCGGGGAGCTGTTTTTT. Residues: CASSYYREDTGELFF.

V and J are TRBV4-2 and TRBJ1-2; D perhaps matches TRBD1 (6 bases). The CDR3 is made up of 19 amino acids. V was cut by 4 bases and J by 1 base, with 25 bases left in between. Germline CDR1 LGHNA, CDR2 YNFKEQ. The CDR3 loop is CASSLGGQGRDNVNYGYTF. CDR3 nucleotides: TGTGCCAGCAGCCTTGGGGGGCAGGGCAGGGACAACGTTAACTATGGCTACACCTTC.

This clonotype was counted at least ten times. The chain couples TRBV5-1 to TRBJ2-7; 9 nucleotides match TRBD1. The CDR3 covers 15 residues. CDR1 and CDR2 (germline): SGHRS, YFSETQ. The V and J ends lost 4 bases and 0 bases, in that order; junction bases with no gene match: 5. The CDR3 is CASSTDRGSSYEQYF. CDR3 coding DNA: TGCGCCAGCAGCACCGACAGGGGGAGCTCCTACGAGCAGTACTTC.

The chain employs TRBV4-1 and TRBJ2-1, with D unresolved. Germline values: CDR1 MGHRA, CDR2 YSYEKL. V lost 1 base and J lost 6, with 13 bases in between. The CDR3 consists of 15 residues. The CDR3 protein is CASSQVRQSLNEQFF. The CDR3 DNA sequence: TGCGCCAGCAGCCAAGTTAGGCAGTCCCTCAATGAGCAGTTCTTC.

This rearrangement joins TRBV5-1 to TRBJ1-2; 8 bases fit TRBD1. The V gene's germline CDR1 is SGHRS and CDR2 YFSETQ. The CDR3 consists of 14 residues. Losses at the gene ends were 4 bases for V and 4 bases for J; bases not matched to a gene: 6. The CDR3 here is CASSEETGAYGYTF. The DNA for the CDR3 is TGCGCCAGCAGCGAAGAGACAGGGGCCTATGGCTACACCTTC. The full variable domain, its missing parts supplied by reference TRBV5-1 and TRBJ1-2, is KAGVTQTPRYLIKTRGQQVTLSCSPISGHRSVSWYQQTPGQGLQFLFEYFSETQRNKGNFPGRFSGRQFSNSRSEMNVSTLELGDSALYLCASSEETGAYGYTFGSGTRLTVV.

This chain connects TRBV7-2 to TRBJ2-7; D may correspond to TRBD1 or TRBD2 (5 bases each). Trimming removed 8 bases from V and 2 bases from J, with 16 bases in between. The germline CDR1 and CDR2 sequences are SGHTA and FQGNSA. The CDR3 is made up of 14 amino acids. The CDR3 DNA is TGTGCCAGCTTTCGCGACGGGGACGCCTACGAGCAGTACTTC. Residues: CASFRDGDAYEQYF.

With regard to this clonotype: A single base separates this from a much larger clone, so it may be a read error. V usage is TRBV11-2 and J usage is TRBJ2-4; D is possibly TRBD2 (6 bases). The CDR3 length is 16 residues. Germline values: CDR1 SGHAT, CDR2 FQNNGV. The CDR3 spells CAGSLNGGDVKNIQYF. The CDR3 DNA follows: TGTGCCGGCAGCCTAAACGGGGGTGATGTCAAAAACATTCAGTACTTC.

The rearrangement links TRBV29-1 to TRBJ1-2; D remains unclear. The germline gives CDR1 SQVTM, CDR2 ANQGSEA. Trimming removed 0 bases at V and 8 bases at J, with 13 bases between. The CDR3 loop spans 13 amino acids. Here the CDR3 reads CSVEEEGIHGYTF. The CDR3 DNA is TGCAGCGTTGAAGAAGAAGGGATTCACGGCTACACCTTC.

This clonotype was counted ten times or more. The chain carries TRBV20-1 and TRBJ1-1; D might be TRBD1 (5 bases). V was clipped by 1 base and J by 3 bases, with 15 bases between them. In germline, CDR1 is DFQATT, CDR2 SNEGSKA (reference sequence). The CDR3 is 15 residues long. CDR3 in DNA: TGCAGTGCTAGAGTCGTCCTTAAAGGGGACACTGAAGCTTTCTTT. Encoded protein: CSARVVLKGDTEAFF.

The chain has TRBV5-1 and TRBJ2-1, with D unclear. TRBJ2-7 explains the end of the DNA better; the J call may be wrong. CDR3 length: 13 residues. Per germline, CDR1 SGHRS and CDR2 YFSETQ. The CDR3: CASSPPSNNEQYF. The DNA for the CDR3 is TGCGCCAGCAGTCCCCCTAGTAACAATGAGCAGTACTTC.

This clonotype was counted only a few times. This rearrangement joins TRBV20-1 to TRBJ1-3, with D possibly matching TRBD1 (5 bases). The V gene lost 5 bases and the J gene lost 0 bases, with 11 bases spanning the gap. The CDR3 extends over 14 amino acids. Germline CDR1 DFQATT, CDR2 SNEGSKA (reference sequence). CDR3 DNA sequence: TGCAGTGCTCCATCCGGGACCTCTGGAAACACCATATATTTT. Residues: CSAPSGTSGNTIYF.

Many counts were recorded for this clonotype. The CDR3 DNA follows: TGTGCCAGCAGCTACGGACAGAACACTGAAGCTTTCTTT. The encoded protein is CASSYGQNTEAFF. The V gene is TRBV7-9, the J gene TRBJ1-1, with a tentative D call TRBD1 (5 bases). Germline V gene data show CDR1 as SEHNR and CDR2 as FQNEAQ (reference sequence). Trimming left V 4 bases short and J 1 base short, with 7 bases between. The CDR3 length is 13 residues.

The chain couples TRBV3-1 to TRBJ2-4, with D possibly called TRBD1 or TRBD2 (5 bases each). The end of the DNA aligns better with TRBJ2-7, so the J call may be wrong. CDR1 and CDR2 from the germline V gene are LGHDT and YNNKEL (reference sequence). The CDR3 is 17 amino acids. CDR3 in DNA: TGTGCCAGCAGCCAAGATAGGAAGGGACCAACGAGCTACGAGCAGTACTTC. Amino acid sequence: CASSQDRKGPTSYEQYF.

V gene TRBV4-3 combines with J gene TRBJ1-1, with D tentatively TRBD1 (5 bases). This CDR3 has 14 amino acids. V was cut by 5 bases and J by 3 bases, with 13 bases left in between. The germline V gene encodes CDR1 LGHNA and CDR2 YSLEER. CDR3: CASSARQIYTEAFF. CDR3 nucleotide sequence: TGCGCCAGCAGCGCCCGACAGATATACACTGAAGCTTTCTTT.

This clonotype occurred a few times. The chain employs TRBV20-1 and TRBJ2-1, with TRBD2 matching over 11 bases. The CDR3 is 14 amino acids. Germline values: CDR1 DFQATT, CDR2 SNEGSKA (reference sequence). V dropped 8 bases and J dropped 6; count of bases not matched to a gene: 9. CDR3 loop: CSSKTSGEINEQFF. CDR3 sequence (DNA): TGCAGTTCCAAGACTAGCGGGGAAATCAATGAGCAGTTCTTC.

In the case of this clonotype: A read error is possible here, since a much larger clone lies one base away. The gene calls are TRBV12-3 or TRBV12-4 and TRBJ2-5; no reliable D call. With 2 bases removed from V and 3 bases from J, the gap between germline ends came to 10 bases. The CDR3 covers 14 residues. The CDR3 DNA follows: TGTGCCAGCAGTTTAAGCATTTCGGAAGAGACCCAGTACTTC. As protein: CASSLSISEETQYF.

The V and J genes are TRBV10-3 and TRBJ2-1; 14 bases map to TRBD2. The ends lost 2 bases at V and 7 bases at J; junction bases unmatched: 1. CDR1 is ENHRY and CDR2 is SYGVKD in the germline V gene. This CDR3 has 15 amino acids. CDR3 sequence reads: CAISERLAGGNEQFF. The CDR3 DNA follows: TGTGCCATCAGTGAGCGACTAGCGGGGGGGAATGAGCAGTTCTTC.

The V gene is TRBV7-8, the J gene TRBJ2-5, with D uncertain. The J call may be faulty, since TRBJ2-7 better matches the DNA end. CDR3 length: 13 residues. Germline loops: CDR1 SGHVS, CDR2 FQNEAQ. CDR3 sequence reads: CASRYGSSYEQYF. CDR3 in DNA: TGTGCCAGCAGGTACGGGTCCAGCTACGAGCAGTACTTC.

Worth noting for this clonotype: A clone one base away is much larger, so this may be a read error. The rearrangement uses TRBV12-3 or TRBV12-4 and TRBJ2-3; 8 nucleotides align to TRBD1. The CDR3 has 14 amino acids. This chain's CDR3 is CASSLGDRTDTEYF. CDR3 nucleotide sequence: TGTGCCAGCAGTTTAGGGGACAGGACAGATACGGAGTATTTT.

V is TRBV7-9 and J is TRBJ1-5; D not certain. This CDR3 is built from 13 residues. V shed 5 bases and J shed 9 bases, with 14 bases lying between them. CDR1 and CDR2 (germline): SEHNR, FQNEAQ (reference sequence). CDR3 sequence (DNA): TGTGCCAGCAGCGAGACCGGCCCGGGGCCCCAGCATTTT. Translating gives CASSETGPGPQHF.

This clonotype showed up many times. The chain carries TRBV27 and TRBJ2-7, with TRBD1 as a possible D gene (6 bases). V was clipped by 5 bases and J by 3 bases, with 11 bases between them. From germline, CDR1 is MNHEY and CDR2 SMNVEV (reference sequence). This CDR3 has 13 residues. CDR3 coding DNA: TGTGCCAGCAGTCCCCGGGACAACTACGAGCAGTACTTC. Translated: CASSPRDNYEQYF.

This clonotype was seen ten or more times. For the CDR3, the DNA is TGCAGTGCCAGCCGGGAGAAGCAGTTCTTC. Protein product: CSASREKQFF. V and J are TRBV20-1 and TRBJ2-1; the D gene is possibly TRBD2 (6 bases). CDR1 DFQATT and CDR2 SNEGSKA come from the germline V gene (reference sequence). V lost 6 bases to trimming and J lost 11 bases, with 11 bases between them. CDR3 length: 10 residues.

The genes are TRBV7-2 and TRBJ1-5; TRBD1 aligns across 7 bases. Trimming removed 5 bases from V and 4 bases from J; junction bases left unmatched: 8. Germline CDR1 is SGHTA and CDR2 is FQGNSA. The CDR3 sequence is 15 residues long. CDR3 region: CASSPRTGYNQPQHF. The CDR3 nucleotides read TGTGCCAGCAGCCCACGGACAGGTTATAATCAGCCCCAGCATTTT.

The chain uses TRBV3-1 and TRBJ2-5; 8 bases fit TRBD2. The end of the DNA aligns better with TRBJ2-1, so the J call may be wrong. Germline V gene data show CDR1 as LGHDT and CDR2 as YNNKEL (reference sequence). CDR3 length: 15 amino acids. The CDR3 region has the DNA TGTGCCAGCAGCCAAGGTGGGACTAGACAAGAGACCCAGTTCTTC. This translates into CASSQGGTRQETQFF.

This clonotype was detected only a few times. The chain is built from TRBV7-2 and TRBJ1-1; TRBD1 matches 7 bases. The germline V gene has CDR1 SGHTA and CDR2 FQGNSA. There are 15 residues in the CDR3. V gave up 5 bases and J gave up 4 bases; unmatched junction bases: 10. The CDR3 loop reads CASSPRQGTGTEAFF. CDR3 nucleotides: TGTGCCAGCAGCCCCCGACAGGGCACGGGCACTGAAGCTTTCTTT.